This T cell receptor (beta chain) was captured by sequencing in a study of T cell responses to AZD1222 COVID-19 vaccine. Overall study findings and caveats: Most donors were white British and more were female, and clonal diversity was possibly underestimated.

Worth noting for this clone: Its antigen is unknown.

The V gene lost 0 bases and the J gene lost 5 bases, with 11 bases spanning the gap. The CDR3 is 14 residues long. Germline V gene lookup returns CDR1 SGHRS and CDR2 YFSETQ. The data were produced by immunoSEQ multiplex PCR, yet TCRdb's version contains in-frame clones alone and is incomplete. The table records over 110,000 clones, 92% of them present only once. This TCR came from an adult who received the AZD1222 COVID-19 vaccine. This material consisted of peripheral blood, taken 28 days after the second AZD1222 dose. This chain uses TRBV5-1 with TRBJ1-2, with D tentatively TRBD1 (6 bases). CDR3 loop: CASSLDRVGYGYTF. CDR3 DNA sequence: TGCGCCAGCAGCTTGGACAGGGTAGGGTATGGCTACACCTTC. Full variable domain (rest looked up from reference TRBV5-1 and TRBJ1-2): KAGVTQTPRYLIKTRGQQVTLSCSPISGHRSVSWYQQTPGQGLQFLFEYFSETQRNKGNFPGRFSGRQFSNSRSEMNVSTLELGDSALYLCASSLDRVGYGYTFGSGTRLTVV.